A selection of T cell receptor beta chains follows, all from one sample in a study of T cells in Graves' hyperthyroidism and ophthalmopathy. TCRdb ran MiXCR on the multiplex PCR reads and lists one entry per CDR3 protein. The table includes roughly 56,000 distinct CDR3 sequences, just under 50% detected once. The sample comprised blood. These TCRs come from a woman aged 25 to 39 with Graves' ophthalmopathy. Both conserved end residues are part of each CDR3. The order of the fields is clone size, J gene, CDR3 length, V gene, CDR3 protein. Clone size is given for some rows only: seen once, a few or many times, or a class if the clone is expanded.

NA TRBJ1-1 14 TRBV20-1 CSARDRRGLTEAFF
NA TRBJ2-7 12 TRBV28 CASSLSNYEQCF
NA TRBJ2-7 13 TRBV28 CASKGVEASGQYF
many TRBJ2-1 12 TRBV27 CASASRSGEQFF
NA TRBJ2-5 14 TRBV20-1 CSARGIGGNQPQYF
once TRBJ1-2 16 TRBV19 CASSSVRTRARYGYTF
NA TRBJ2-5 16 TRBV3-1 CASSQPRGSGGETQYF
many TRBJ2-1 13 TRBV2 CASAGGPDNEQFF
NA TRBJ2-5 17 TRBV27 CASSLTRTSGGKETQYF
NA TRBJ1-1 12 TRBV20-1 CSAPGDDTEAFF
NA TRBJ1-5 14 TRBV19 CASRIEGANQPQHF
NA TRBJ2-1 15 TRBV5-4 CASSPRGGKIPEQFF
NA TRBJ2-3 11 TRBV9 CASSGTETQYF
many TRBJ1-2 13 TRBV20-1 CSARGMGIGGYTF
NA TRBJ2-4 15 TRBV18 CASSPGTGEALLQYF
many TRBJ1-1 15 TRBV6-1 CASSEGLGPQRIAFF
NA TRBJ1-1 15 TRBV15 CATSRVLQGDTEAFF
NA TRBJ2-7 14 TRBV25-1 CASSELGVSYEQYF
NA TRBJ2-2 12 TRBV5-5 CASSSAPGELFF
NA TRBJ1-5 13 TRBV7-9 CASSYGHNSYEHF
many TRBJ1-5 15 TRBV20-1 CSASAPRMPNQPQHF
many TRBJ2-1 15 TRBV6-5 CASSTSLAGANEQFF
many TRBJ1-2 15 TRBV19 CASSTPGQGFSGYTF
many TRBJ2-5 13 TRBV11-2 CASSRQVTETQYF
few TRBJ2-4 15 TRBV3-1 CASSQAGGAKNIQYF
NA TRBJ2-3 15 TRBV4-1 CASSGPSGGTDTQYF
once TRBJ2-7 14 TRBV20-1 CSARVGRGGKEQYF
many TRBJ1-5 13 TRBV13 CASSLQGVEPQHF
many TRBJ2-1 15 TRBV4-1 CASSQDPTGQTEQFF
many TRBJ2-5 14 TRBV7-3 CASSLSAAQETQYF
NA TRBJ1-1 13 TRBV2 CASRWPPSTEAFF
many TRBJ2-5 14 TRBV7-6 CASSPTTYQETQYF
many TRBJ2-7 15 TRBV28 CASTNSLQGAGEQYF
NA TRBJ2-1 14 TRBV28 CASSSFATFNEQFF
NA TRBJ2-1 13 TRBV9 CASSSRGNTEQFF
many TRBJ2-2 13 TRBV6-5 CASSYSGVGELFF
few TRBJ2-7 12 TRBV29-1 CSVEGNYYEQYF